The clone carrying this T cell receptor (beta chain) was seen at least ten times. Its specificity is unknown. CDR1 and CDR2 from the germline V gene are KGHSH and LQKENI. The CDR3 has 15 amino acids. Trimming cost V 3 bases and J 3 bases; bases outside gene matches: 6. The sample originates from a study of blood T cells in healthy people across ages. Findings and caveats of the study: Higher diversity and more naive CD4+ cells were features of long-lived donors, compared to aged donors. A strong correlation was found between TCR beta diversity and the percentage of naive T cells.

PBMCs were isolated at a quantity of at least 7 million per sample. PCR was performed a second time for roughly 7 to 12 cycles using a sample-barcoded 5' primer and a J-beta primer mix. One entry per CDR3 protein results from TCRdb running MiXCR on the 5' RACE reads. Here the sample spans around 900,000 distinct CDR3 sequences, about 28% being singletons. The sequencing sample was made of blood. The rearrangement joins TRBV18 to TRBJ2-7, with TRBD1 matching 9 bases. The sequence derives from a woman of 80 years or more in good health. DNA for the CDR3: TGTGCCAGCTCACCGAGTCCGACAGGGGGCTACGAGCAGTACTTC. This encodes CASSPSPTGGYEQYF.